This TCR beta chain is from a study of Graves' ophthalmopathy and Graves' hyperthyroidism. For the study at large: Ophthalmopathy absent within 18 months of follow-up marked hyperthyroidism as stable.

Amplification targeted the TCR beta CDR3 regions, with RNA transcripts as the source material. RT-PCR in the first round used HTBI primers; a second-round multiplex PCR followed. TCRdb re-called the multiplex PCR reads through MiXCR, storing one row per CDR3 protein. The sample yields around 1,200,000 distinct CDR3 sequences, about 40% seen once. This CDR3 contains 13 residues. From germline, CDR1 is LGHNA and CDR2 YSLEER. The V and J ends lost 3 bases and 5 bases respectively, with 11 bases between them. This clonotype was detected many times. The origin of this receptor is an adult man with Graves' hyperthyroidism. The sample consisted of peripheral blood or thyroid tissue (not recorded which). The chain has TRBV4-3 and TRBJ2-7; D is uncertain. The CDR3 protein is CASSHTRAHEQYF. CDR3 in DNA: TGCGCCAGCAGCCATACCCGCGCGCACGAGCAGTACTTC.